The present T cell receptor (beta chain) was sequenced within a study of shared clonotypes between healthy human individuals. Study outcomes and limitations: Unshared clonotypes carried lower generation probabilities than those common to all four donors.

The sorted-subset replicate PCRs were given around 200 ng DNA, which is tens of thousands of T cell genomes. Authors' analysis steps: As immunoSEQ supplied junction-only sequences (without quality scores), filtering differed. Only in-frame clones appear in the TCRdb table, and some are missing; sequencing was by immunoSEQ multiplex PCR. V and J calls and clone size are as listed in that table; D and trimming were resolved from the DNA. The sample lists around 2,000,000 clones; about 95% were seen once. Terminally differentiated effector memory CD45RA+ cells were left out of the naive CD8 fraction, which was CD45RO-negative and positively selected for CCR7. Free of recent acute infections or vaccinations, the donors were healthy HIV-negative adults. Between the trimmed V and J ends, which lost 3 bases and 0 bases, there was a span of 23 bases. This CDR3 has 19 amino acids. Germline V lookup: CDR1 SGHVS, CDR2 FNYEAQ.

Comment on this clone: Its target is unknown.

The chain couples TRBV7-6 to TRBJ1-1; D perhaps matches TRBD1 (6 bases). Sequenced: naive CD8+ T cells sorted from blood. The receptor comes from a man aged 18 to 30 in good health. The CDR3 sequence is CASSFKTGTTQPLNTEAFF. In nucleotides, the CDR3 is TGTGCCAGCAGCTTCAAGACCGGGACAACCCAACCTTTGAACACTGAAGCTTTCTTT.